This T cell receptor beta chain was recorded in a study of blood T cell repertoires in COVID-19. Study details: Sites in the United States, Italy and Spain provided acute and convalescent COVID-19 samples. PBMCs, B-cell-depleted T cells, or T cells provided the cDNA or gDNA that made up the material.

The table lists this clone with a few counts. This CDR3 is 15 amino acids long. The J segment lost 6 bases and the V segment lost 6 bases, leaving 10 bases of the junction unmatched. Looked up from germline, CDR1 is MNHNY and CDR2 is SVGAGI (reference sequence). In the study's own analysis: Researchers report that nucleated cell counts were estimated from reference gene primer amplification. The data were produced by immunoSEQ multiplex PCR, yet TCRdb's version contains in-frame clones alone and is incomplete. That table supplies the V and J calls and clone size; D and trimming were determined from the DNA. The sample holds just under 80,000 clones, 80% seen once.

The V call is TRBV6-6, the J call TRBJ1-4; 7 bases align to TRBD1. Sequencing was performed on peripheral blood. This sequence originates from a woman aged 70-85 years with acute or convalescent COVID-19. Here the CDR3 DNA reads TGTGCCAGCAGACAACAGGGGCGGGAAGATGAAAAACTGTTTTTT. This sequence encodes CASRQQGREDEKLFF.